This T cell receptor beta chain was identified during a study of T cell responses to AZD1222 COVID-19 vaccine. Timing groups of about 4 and about 12 weeks for second doses were pooled. Data came from immunoSEQ multiplex PCR; TCRdb stores just in-frame clones and leaves some out. The table records 73,000 or so clones, around 80% of them present only once. Study-wide points: There were repertoire samples only from the period after the peak T cell response. Baseline serostatus was positive in only five to seven AZD1222 recipients. Spike regions recognized by vaccine-associated CD4 TCRs spanned the protein, led by 160-218 and 743-854.

V lost 4 bases and J lost 6, with 16 bases in between. The germline V gene encodes CDR1 SGDLS and CDR2 YYNGEE. The CDR3 extends over 15 amino acids. This clone came up once. The antigen is undetermined. The receptor's source is an adult who received the AZD1222 COVID-19 vaccine. V gene TRBV9 combines with J gene TRBJ1-4; D is undetermined. Sequencing was performed on peripheral blood, taken 28 days after the second AZD1222 dose. Here the CDR3 reads CASSLFPDQDEKLFF. CDR3 sequence (DNA): TGTGCCAGCAGCCTGTTTCCCGACCAGGATGAAAAACTGTTTTTT.